This is a list of T cell receptor beta chains from one sample in a study of T cell responses to AZD1222 COVID-19 vaccine. Clones were sequenced by immunoSEQ multiplex PCR, and TCRdb holds only the in-frame ones, with some missing. The repertoire holds roughly 70,000 clones, with just over 90% as singletons. Source: peripheral blood, taken 28 days after the second dose of the MenACWY control vaccine. All receptors derive from an adult who received the MenACWY meningococcal vaccine as a control. Each CDR3 is given with its conserved first and last residue. The order of the fields is D gene, clone size, J gene, V gene, CDR3 DNA, CDR3 protein. A D gene is named only where the DNA matches it firmly. Only some rows state a clone size, as once, few, many or a class for expanded clones.

>NA|once|TRBJ1-2|TRBV5-1
TGCGCCAGCAGCTTGGGGGTGCGGGGAGAAAAGTATGGCTACACCTTC
CASSLGVRGEKYGYTF
>NA|NA|TRBJ1-1|TRBV9
TGTGCCAGCAGCGTAGGAGTGGAACGGAACACTGAAGCTTTCTTT
CASSVGVERNTEAFF
>NA|NA|TRBJ2-2|TRBV6-5
TGTGCCAGCAGCCCCCAGGAGGGCGTCGCCGGGGAGCTGTTTTTT
CASSPQEGVAGELFF
>NA|once|TRBJ1-2|TRBV30
TGTGCCTGGATCCCCCCCCGGTACTATGGCTACACCTTC
CAWIPPRYYGYTF
>NA|NA|TRBJ1-1|TRBV5-6
TGTGCCAGCAGCTTCGCGGCAGGATCGGCTTTCTTT
CASSFAAGSAFF
>NA|NA|TRBJ2-5|TRBV15
TGTGCCACCAGCAGACCGACTAGGGGGGAGACCCAGTACTTC
CATSRPTRGETQYF
>NA|NA|TRBJ2-1|TRBV25-1
TGTGCCAGCAGTAGGCGGGGACCCAGCTCCTACAATGAGCAGTTCTTC
CASSRRGPSSYNEQFF
>NA|NA|TRBJ1-3|TRBV18
TGTGCCAGCTCACCATGGACAGACCCCTCTGGAAACACCATATATTTT
CASSPWTDPSGNTIYF
>NA|NA|TRBJ2-7|TRBV4-1
TGCGCCAGCAGCCACCCTGGGAGGGGGCCCTCGGGCTACGAGCAGTACTTC
CASSHPGRGPSGYEQYF
>NA|NA|TRBJ2-3|TRBV19
TGTGCCAGCGGGGCCGCAGACTCTAGCACAGATACGCAGTATTTT
CASGAADSSTDTQYF
>TRBD1|NA|TRBJ1-2|TRBV20-1
TGCAGTGCTAGTACCGGGACAGGGGTGAGCTATGGCTACACCTTC
CSASTGTGVSYGYTF
>TRBD1|few|TRBJ1-3|TRBV4-2
TGTGCCAGCAGCCAAGAGGGGACAGGGGGACTCTCTGGAAACACCATATATTTT
CASSQEGTGGLSGNTIYF
>NA|NA|TRBJ1-1|TRBV6-5
TGTGCCAGCAGTTCGTCTATAAACACTGAAGCTTTCTTT
CASSSSINTEAFF
>NA|NA|TRBJ2-1|TRBV29-1
TGCAGCGTTGAAGAGGGTGAGCAGTTCTTC
CSVEEGEQFF
>TRBD1|NA|TRBJ1-1|TRBV11-2
TGTGCCAGCAGCCAGGGGGACAGGGCAAGAGGAACTGAAGCTTTCTTT
CASSQGDRARGTEAFF
>NA|NA|TRBJ2-7|TRBV14
TGTGCCAGCAGCCAAGCTAGTGACGTACATTGGGAGCAGTACTTC
CASSQASDVHWEQYF